The 7 T cell receptor beta chains below all came from one sample that was sequenced in a study of blood T cell repertoires in COVID-19. Clones were sequenced by immunoSEQ multiplex PCR, and TCRdb holds only the in-frame ones, with some missing. There are some 390,000 clones in the sample; 70% to 90% occur only once, and about 2.3% lies in the top ten. Specimen: peripheral blood. These receptor sequences come from a woman aged 55-69 years with COVID-19, enrolled during active disease.

The V gene is TRBV5-1, the J gene TRBJ1-2; TRBD1 agrees at 7 bases. The germline CDR1 and CDR2 sequences are SGHRS and YFSETQ. Trimming took 0 bases from V and 1 from J; bases not matched to a gene: 3. The CDR3 extends over 15 amino acids. CDR3 residues: CASSLGGQVNYGYTF. The CDR3 DNA reads TGCGCCAGCAGCTTGGGCGGACAGGTTAACTATGGCTACACCTTC.

The rearrangement links TRBV20-1 to TRBJ2-1; 9 bases fit TRBD2. The CDR3 covers 14 residues. From germline, CDR1 is DFQATT and CDR2 SNEGSKA (reference sequence). V lost 3 bases and J lost 4; bases outside the gene matches: 4. The CDR3 region is CSASKLAGYNEQFF. For the CDR3, the DNA is TGCAGTGCTAGTAAGCTAGCGGGGTACAATGAGCAGTTCTTC.

This chain uses TRBV4-2 with TRBJ2-2, with 11 bases lining up with TRBD1. Germline CDR1 reads LGHNA; CDR2 reads YNFKEQ. The V and J ends lost 5 bases and 5 bases, in that order; junction bases with no gene match: 4. This CDR3 spans 15 amino acids. CDR3 protein: CASSTGQGATGELFF. CDR3 nucleotides: TGTGCCAGCAGCACCGGACAGGGGGCGACCGGGGAGCTGTTTTTT.

The chain has TRBV5-1 and TRBJ2-3; no clear D. This CDR3 comprises 13 residues. Trimming pared 1 base from V and 5 bases from J, leaving 8 bases between. The germline gives CDR1 SGHRS, CDR2 YFSETQ. CDR3: CASSLNSGDTQYF. In DNA, the CDR3 is TGCGCCAGCAGCTTGAATTCCGGAGATACGCAGTATTTT.

The chain links TRBV6-5 to TRBJ2-7; perhaps TRBD1 as D (6 bases). Between the trimmed V and J ends, which lost 6 bases and 3 bases, there was a span of 15 bases. The germline V gene encodes CDR1 MNHEY and CDR2 SVGAGI. The CDR3 contains 14 residues. In nucleotides, the CDR3 is TGTGCCAGCAGCGGACAGAACTTTGACTACGAGCAGTACTTC. Translated, it gives CASSGQNFDYEQYF.

The genes are TRBV28 and TRBJ1-2, with no clear D. V was pared by 3 bases and J by 1 base, with 15 bases between. The germline V gene has CDR1 MDHEN and CDR2 SYDVKM. The CDR3 has 16 amino acids. The CDR3 DNA is TGTGCCAGCAGTTTTGGGTGGGCACGCGTTAACTATGGCTACACCTTC. It encodes CASSFGWARVNYGYTF.

CDR3 DNA sequence: TGTGCCAGCAGCTTGCGTGGGGGGGCGAACACCGGGGAGCTGTTTTTT. The encoded protein is CASSLRGGANTGELFF. V and J are TRBV7-2 and TRBJ2-2; 7 bases are a match to TRBD2. CDR3 size: 16 residues. The junction had 4 bases not matched to a gene; V was cut back by 3 bases and J by 0 bases. Germline-derived CDR1 and CDR2 are SGHTA and FQGNSA.